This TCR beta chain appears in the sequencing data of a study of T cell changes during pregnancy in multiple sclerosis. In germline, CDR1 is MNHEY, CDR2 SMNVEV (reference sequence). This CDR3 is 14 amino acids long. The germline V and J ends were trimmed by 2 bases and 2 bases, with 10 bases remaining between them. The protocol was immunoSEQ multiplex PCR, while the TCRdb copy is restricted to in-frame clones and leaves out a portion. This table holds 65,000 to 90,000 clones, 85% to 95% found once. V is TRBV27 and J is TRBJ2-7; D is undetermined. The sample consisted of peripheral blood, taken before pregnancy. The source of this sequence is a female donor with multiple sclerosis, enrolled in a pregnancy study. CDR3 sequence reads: CASSLAPFPYEQYF. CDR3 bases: TGTGCCAGCAGTTTAGCGCCTTTCCCCTACGAGCAGTACTTC.